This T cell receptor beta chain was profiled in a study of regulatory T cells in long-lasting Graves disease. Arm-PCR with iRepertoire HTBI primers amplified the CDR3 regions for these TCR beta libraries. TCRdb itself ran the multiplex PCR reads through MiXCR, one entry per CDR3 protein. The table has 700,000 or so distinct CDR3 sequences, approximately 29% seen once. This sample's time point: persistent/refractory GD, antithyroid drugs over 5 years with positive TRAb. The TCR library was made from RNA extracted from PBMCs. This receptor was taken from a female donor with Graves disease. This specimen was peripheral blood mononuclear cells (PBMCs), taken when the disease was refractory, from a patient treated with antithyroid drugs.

The CDR3 sequence is CSASLGTGGTQPQHF. For the CDR3, the DNA is TGCAGTGCTAGCCTCGGGACAGGGGGAACTCAGCCCCAGCATTTT. The chain employs TRBV20-1 and TRBJ1-5; 11 bases are shared with TRBD1. The CDR3 loop spans 15 amino acids. V shed 3 bases and J 6 bases; nucleotides not matched to a gene: 7. Germline CDR1 is DFQATT and CDR2 is SNEGSKA (reference sequence).